The 13 T cell receptor beta chains listed next were all sequenced from one sample in a study of T cells after yellow fever vaccination. Each CDR3 protein is one row after TCRdb ran MiXCR on the 5' RACE reads. The sample lists 550,000 to 750,000 distinct CDR3 sequences; roughly 14% were seen once. Sequenced material: PBMCs, taken on the day of the yellow fever booster vaccination. These receptor sequences come from a young man who received the YFV17D yellow fever vaccine.

This chain joins TRBV30 and TRBJ2-2; no clear D. V was pared by 8 bases and J by 8 bases, with 9 bases between. The germline gives CDR1 GTSNPN, CDR2 SVGIG (reference sequence). The CDR3 contains 10 residues. In nucleotides, the CDR3 is TGTGCCGGAGAGAGGGGGGAGCTGTTTTTT. Residues: CAGERGELFF.

This clonotype has at least ten counts. CDR3 in DNA: TGTGCCAGCAGTCTCCGGACAGGGGGAACCTACGAGCAGTACTTC. The encoded protein is CASSLRTGGTYEQYF. The J gene is TRBJ2-7, the V gene TRBV12-3 or TRBV12-4, with 10 bases aligning to TRBD1. V gave up 5 bases and J gave up 2 bases; unmatched junction bases: 6. The CDR3 runs 15 residues.

This clonotype was seen ten or more times. J is TRBJ2-3 and V is TRBV7-2, with TRBD2 as a possible D gene (6 bases). Between the trimmed V and J ends, which lost 4 bases and 6 bases, there was a span of 14 bases. The CDR3 runs 14 residues. Germline CDR1 SGHTA, CDR2 FQGNSA. This CDR3 reads CASSSLALGDTQYF. For the CDR3, the DNA is TGTGCCAGCAGCTCTCTAGCGCTAGGGGATACGCAGTATTTT.

V gene TRBV27 combines with J gene TRBJ2-2; weak D call: TRBD1 (6 bases). This CDR3 has 15 residues. In germline, CDR1 is MNHEY, CDR2 SMNVEV (reference sequence). Trimming shortened V by 5 bases and J by 8 bases, and 18 bases separated the two germline ends. DNA for the CDR3: TGTGCCAGCAGTCCCCGGACAGACGTCACAGGGGAGCTGTTTTTT. Its translation is CASSPRTDVTGELFF.

This clonotype has just a few counts. J is TRBJ1-3 and V is TRBV28; maybe TRBD1 (6 bases). Trimming removed 3 bases from V and 3 bases from J, with 12 bases in between. Germline V lookup: CDR1 MDHEN, CDR2 SYDVKM. The CDR3 totals 15 residues. This chain's CDR3 is CASSLANRVGNTIYF. The CDR3, as DNA: TGTGCCAGCAGTTTGGCGAACAGGGTTGGAAACACCATATATTTT. The whole variable domain, remainder taken from reference TRBV28 and TRBJ1-3, is DVKVTQSSRYLVKRTGEKVFLECVQDMDHENMFWYRQDPGLGLRLIYFSYDVKMKEKGDIPEGYSVSREKKERFSLILESASTNQTSMYLCASSLANRVGNTIYFGEGSWLTVV.

The V and J genes are TRBV11-3 and TRBJ2-2, with D maybe TRBD2 (5 bases). The V end lost 5 bases, the J end lost 6 bases, and 13 bases lay between the germline ends. CDR1 and CDR2 from the germline V gene are SGHNT and YENEEA. This CDR3 is built from 14 residues. Here the CDR3 DNA reads TGTGCCAGCAGCCTATCCCGGGGAGCCGGGGAGCTGTTTTTT. Its translation is CASSLSRGAGELFF.

This clonotype occurred many times. This chain uses TRBV5-1 with TRBJ1-1; D gene uncertain. Germline CDR1 SGHRS, CDR2 YFSETQ. CDR3 length: 13 amino acids. V was trimmed by 5 bases and J by 2 bases, leaving 10 bases between them. This CDR3 reads CASRYQDNTEAFF. The CDR3 DNA reads as TGCGCCAGCAGATACCAGGATAACACTGAAGCTTTCTTT.

This clonotype was seen only a few times. The gene calls are TRBV15 and TRBJ1-1; 9 bases map to TRBD1. Germline V CDR1 and CDR2: LNHNV, YYDKDF (reference sequence). This CDR3 is 16 amino acids long. V dropped 2 bases and J dropped 2; count of bases not matched to a gene: 6. CDR3 protein: CATSRTGTGLNTEAFF. CDR3 nucleotides: TGTGCCACCAGCAGAACCGGGACAGGGCTTAACACTGAAGCTTTCTTT.

The V gene is TRBV4-2, the J gene TRBJ2-1, with 11 bases identical to TRBD2. Germline CDR1 and CDR2: LGHNA and YNFKEQ. With 3 bases clipped from V and 6 bases from J, the junction kept 13 bases outside the gene matches. The length of the CDR3 is 18 residues. In nucleotides, the CDR3 is TGTGCCAGCAGCCAGTTCGCCTGGATAGCGGGAGGGAGCAATGAGCAGTTCTTC. It yields the protein CASSQFAWIAGGSNEQFF.

The gene calls are TRBV7-2 and TRBJ2-7; D call uncertain. Per germline, CDR1 SGHTA and CDR2 FQGNSA. The CDR3 loop spans 14 amino acids. V dropped 2 bases and J dropped 3 bases, with 11 bases sitting between them. CDR3 nucleotides: TGTGCCAGCAGCTTAAGGCTTCAGGACTACGAGCAGTACTTC. It yields the protein CASSLRLQDYEQYF.

CDR3 in DNA: TGCAGTGCTAGAGATAGCGGGAAACACCAAGAGACCCAGTACTTC. As protein: CSARDSGKHQETQYF. This chain joins TRBV20-1 and TRBJ2-5; 8 bases fit TRBD2. CDR3 length: 15 residues. Germline CDR1 is DFQATT and CDR2 is SNEGSKA (reference sequence). The J segment lost 0 bases and the V segment lost 0 bases, leaving 3 bases of the junction unmatched.

A few counts support this clonotype. V is TRBV6-1 and J is TRBJ2-3; D remains ambiguous. The germline V and J ends were trimmed by 7 bases and 0 bases, with 11 bases remaining between them. CDR1 is MNHNS and CDR2 is SASEGT in the germline V gene. The CDR3 sequence is 14 residues long. The CDR3 nucleotides are TGTGCCAGCAAGCAAACAGCTAGCACAGATACGCAGTATTTT. Translation gives CASKQTASTDTQYF.

The rearrangement links TRBV15 to TRBJ2-1, with 8 bases that match TRBD1. The CDR3 totals 15 residues. CDR1 is LNHNV, CDR2 YYDKDF, per germline (reference sequence). The ends lost 2 bases at V and 8 bases at J; junction bases unmatched: 8. The CDR3 is CATSRPDRGGYEQFF. The DNA of the CDR3 is TGTGCCACCAGCAGACCCGACAGGGGCGGATATGAGCAGTTCTTC.